Below, 18 T cell receptor beta chains from the same sample are listed, as sequenced in a study of blood T cell repertoires in COVID-19. TCRdb's table, derived via immunoSEQ multiplex PCR, lists solely in-frame clones and lacks some. The repertoire has approximately 79,000 clones, 80% of them found once; the top ten carry 13%. The specimen sequenced was peripheral blood. The origin of the receptors is a man between 45 and 60 years old with COVID-19, enrolled during active disease.

The CDR3 here is CASSANRGALFF. The CDR3 coding sequence is TGTGCCAGCAGCGCAAACAGGGGGGCTTTGTTCTTC. The genes are TRBV7-2 and TRBJ2-1; 8 bases are a match to TRBD1. This CDR3 spans 12 amino acids. J lost 15 bases, V lost 5 bases, and 9 bases had no gene match. Germline CDR1 SGHTA, CDR2 FQGNSA. Full variable domain (missing parts from reference TRBV7-2 and TRBJ2-1): GAGVSQSPSNKVTEKGKDVELRCDPISGHTALYWYRQSLGQGLEFLIYFQGNSAPDKSGLPSDRFSAERTGGSVSTLTIQRTQQEDSAVYLCASSANRGALFFGPGTRLTVL.

The J gene is TRBJ2-7, the V gene TRBV7-9; TRBD2 might be the D (5 bases). Per the germline V gene, CDR1 is SEHNR and CDR2 is FQNEAQ (reference sequence). The CDR3 consists of 18 residues. The V gene lost 5 bases and the J gene lost 1 base, with 24 bases spanning the gap. In nucleotides, the CDR3 is TGTGCCAGCAGCCAGACCCTCGGGGTAGCAGTCATATCCTACGAGCAGTACTTC. As protein: CASSQTLGVAVISYEQYF. The whole variable domain, filled in from reference TRBV7-9 and TRBJ2-7, reads DTGVSQNPRHKITKRGQNVTFRCDPISEHNRLYWYRQTLGQGPEFLTYFQNEAQLEKSRLLSDRFSAERPKGSFSTLEIQRTEQGDSAMYLCASSQTLGVAVISYEQYFGPGTRLTVT.

The chain employs TRBV5-6 and TRBJ2-3; no clear D gene. This CDR3 has 17 residues. The V end was cut by 5 bases, the J end by 2 bases, with 21 bases between. The germline V gene encodes CDR1 SGHDT and CDR2 YYEEEE. CDR3 in DNA: TGTGCCAGCAGACCCAAGTCTCCCGGGTCCCTCACAGATACGCAGTATTTT. This encodes CASRPKSPGSLTDTQYF.

This rearrangement joins TRBV29-1 to TRBJ1-1; D is uncertain. V was pared by 7 bases and J by 0 bases, with 12 bases between. Germline-derived CDR1 and CDR2 are SQVTM and ANQGSEA. The CDR3 is 13 amino acids. The CDR3 region has the DNA TGCAGCGGCGGCATTACCATGAACACTGAAGCTTTCTTT. Its translation: CSGGITMNTEAFF.

The chain employs TRBV2 and TRBJ2-5; 8 nucleotides match TRBD2. CDR1 and CDR2 from the germline V gene are SNHLY and FYNNEI. V trimming: 1 base; J trimming: 4 bases; junction bases outside the gene matches: 5. The CDR3 loop spans 15 amino acids. The CDR3 loop is CASSEEREGLETQYF. Written as DNA, the CDR3 is TGTGCCAGCAGTGAAGAACGGGAGGGTTTAGAGACCCAGTACTTC.

The rearrangement uses TRBV7-2 and TRBJ1-2; tentatively, D is TRBD1 (5 bases). CDR1 and CDR2 (germline): SGHTA, FQGNSA. Trimming removed 0 bases at V and 8 bases at J, with 10 bases between. The CDR3 consists of 13 residues. CDR3 sequence: CASSLALGEGYTF. In DNA form, the CDR3 reads TGTGCCAGCAGCTTAGCGCTAGGGGAAGGCTACACCTTC.

The chain employs TRBV11-1 and TRBJ2-7; D perhaps matches TRBD1 (6 bases). V was cut by 3 bases and J by 4 bases, with 13 bases left in between. The CDR3 covers 14 residues. Per the germline V gene, CDR1 is SGHAT and CDR2 is FQDESV (reference sequence). The CDR3 reads CASSFQGHGYEQYF. CDR3 nucleotides: TGTGCCAGCAGCTTCCAGGGGCACGGTTACGAGCAGTACTTC.

The chain combines TRBV3-1 (or the pseudogene TRBV3-2) with TRBJ1-1, with D perhaps matching TRBD1 (6 bases). Looked up from germline, CDR1 is LGHDT and CDR2 is YNNKEL (reference sequence). V lost 2 bases, J lost 5 bases, and 18 bases lay in between. The length of the CDR3 is 16 residues. CDR3 amino acids: CASSQLNGGPKTEAFF. In DNA, the CDR3 is TGTGCCAGCAGCCAACTAAACGGGGGGCCGAAGACTGAAGCTTTCTTT.

The chain combines TRBV4-2 with TRBJ2-1; TRBD2 aligns across 7 bases. This CDR3 has 16 amino acids. The J segment lost 8 bases and the V segment lost 0 bases, leaving 10 bases of the junction unmatched. Germline CDR1 reads LGHNA; CDR2 reads YNFKEQ. The CDR3 region has the DNA TGTGCCAGCAGCCAAGATTTAACGGGAGGATCATATGAGCAGTTCTTC. Protein: CASSQDLTGGSYEQFF.

The chain carries TRBV30 and TRBJ1-2, with TRBD1 identical over 9 bases. After removal of 5 bases from V and 4 bases from J, the junction contained 14 bases not matched to a gene. The CDR3 has 16 residues. Germline lookup yields CDR1 GTSNPN and CDR2 SVGIG (reference sequence). CDR3 in amino acids: CAWSPTGTGLGYGYTF. The CDR3 nucleotides read TGTGCCTGGTCCCCCACCGGGACAGGGCTCGGCTATGGCTACACCTTC.

V is TRBV7-6 and J is TRBJ1-1, with D perhaps matching TRBD1 (6 bases). The CDR3 loop spans 15 amino acids. Germline assignment: CDR1 SGHVS and CDR2 FNYEAQ. Trimming pared 3 bases from V and 7 bases from J, leaving 18 bases between. The CDR3 DNA sequence: TGTGCCAGCAGCTTCTCGACAGGCCCCTTCAGTGAAGCTTTCTTT. Translated, it gives CASSFSTGPFSEAFF.

About this clone itself: This CDR3 is also generated by other DNA sequences in the sample. The V call is TRBV12-3 or TRBV12-4, the J call TRBJ2-7; no clear D. The CDR3 totals 13 residues. The ends were cut back, 1 base at V and 2 bases at J, with 6 bases in the middle. For the CDR3, the DNA is TGTGCCAGCAGTTTAGGCCAGACCTACGAGCAGTACTTC. The encoded protein is CASSLGQTYEQYF.

The chain employs TRBV6-6 and TRBJ2-4; 7 bases are a match to TRBD1. Germline trimming cut 4 bases from V and 6 bases from J; bases unmatched to any gene: 6. Germline V gene lookup returns CDR1 MNHNY and CDR2 SVGAGI (reference sequence). The CDR3 loop spans 14 amino acids. For the CDR3, the DNA is TGTGCCAGCAGTTCCACCGGGACAGCAAACATTCAGTACTTC. Protein product: CASSSTGTANIQYF.

This clone was detected only once. The chain employs TRBV30 and TRBJ1-5; the D is unclear. The CDR3 has 13 amino acids. Trimming cost V 1 base and J 3 bases, with 7 bases left between them. Germline-derived CDR1 and CDR2 are GTSNPN and SVGIG (reference sequence). This chain's CDR3 is CAWSGHNNQPQHF. Written as DNA, the CDR3 is TGTGCCTGGAGTGGACACAACAATCAGCCCCAGCATTTT.

The chain has TRBV11-3 and TRBJ2-1, with TRBD2 matching 14 bases. The CDR3 extends over 15 amino acids. The V segment lost 6 bases and the J segment 6 bases; nucleotides outside the gene matches: 4. Germline V gene sequence: CDR1 SGHNT, CDR2 YENEEA. The CDR3 reads CASSPGTSGSNEQFF. CDR3 sequence (DNA): TGTGCCAGCAGTCCCGGGACTAGCGGGAGCAATGAGCAGTTCTTC.

The rearrangement joins TRBV19 to TRBJ2-5; 9 nucleotides line up with TRBD1. After removal of 6 bases from V and 4 bases from J, the junction contained 9 bases not matched to a gene. Germline V gene lookup returns CDR1 LNHDA and CDR2 SQIVND (reference sequence). CDR3 length: 15 residues. Written as DNA, the CDR3 is TGTGCCAGTAGCTCATACCGGGACAGGGTAGAGACCCAGTACTTC. Translating it yields CASSSYRDRVETQYF.

The rearrangement uses TRBV2 and TRBJ2-5, with D maybe TRBD1 (5 bases). The CDR3 loop spans 16 amino acids. The ends were cut back, 5 bases at V and 4 bases at J, with 20 bases in the middle. Looked up from germline, CDR1 is SNHLY and CDR2 is FYNNEI. For the CDR3, the DNA is TGTGCCAGCAGTAGAGACAGTGCCGGTTTAGGAGAGACCCAGTACTTC. Amino acids: CASSRDSAGLGETQYF.

This sequence joins TRBV18 and TRBJ2-4; 7 bases align to TRBD1. The V gene end was trimmed by 3 bases and the J gene end by 1 base; junction bases not matched to a gene: 6. The CDR3 runs 16 residues. CDR1 and CDR2 (germline): KGHSH, LQKENI. The CDR3 loop reads CASSPTEQGAKNIQYF. The DNA for the CDR3 is TGTGCCAGCTCACCGACAGAACAGGGGGCCAAAAACATTCAGTACTTC.